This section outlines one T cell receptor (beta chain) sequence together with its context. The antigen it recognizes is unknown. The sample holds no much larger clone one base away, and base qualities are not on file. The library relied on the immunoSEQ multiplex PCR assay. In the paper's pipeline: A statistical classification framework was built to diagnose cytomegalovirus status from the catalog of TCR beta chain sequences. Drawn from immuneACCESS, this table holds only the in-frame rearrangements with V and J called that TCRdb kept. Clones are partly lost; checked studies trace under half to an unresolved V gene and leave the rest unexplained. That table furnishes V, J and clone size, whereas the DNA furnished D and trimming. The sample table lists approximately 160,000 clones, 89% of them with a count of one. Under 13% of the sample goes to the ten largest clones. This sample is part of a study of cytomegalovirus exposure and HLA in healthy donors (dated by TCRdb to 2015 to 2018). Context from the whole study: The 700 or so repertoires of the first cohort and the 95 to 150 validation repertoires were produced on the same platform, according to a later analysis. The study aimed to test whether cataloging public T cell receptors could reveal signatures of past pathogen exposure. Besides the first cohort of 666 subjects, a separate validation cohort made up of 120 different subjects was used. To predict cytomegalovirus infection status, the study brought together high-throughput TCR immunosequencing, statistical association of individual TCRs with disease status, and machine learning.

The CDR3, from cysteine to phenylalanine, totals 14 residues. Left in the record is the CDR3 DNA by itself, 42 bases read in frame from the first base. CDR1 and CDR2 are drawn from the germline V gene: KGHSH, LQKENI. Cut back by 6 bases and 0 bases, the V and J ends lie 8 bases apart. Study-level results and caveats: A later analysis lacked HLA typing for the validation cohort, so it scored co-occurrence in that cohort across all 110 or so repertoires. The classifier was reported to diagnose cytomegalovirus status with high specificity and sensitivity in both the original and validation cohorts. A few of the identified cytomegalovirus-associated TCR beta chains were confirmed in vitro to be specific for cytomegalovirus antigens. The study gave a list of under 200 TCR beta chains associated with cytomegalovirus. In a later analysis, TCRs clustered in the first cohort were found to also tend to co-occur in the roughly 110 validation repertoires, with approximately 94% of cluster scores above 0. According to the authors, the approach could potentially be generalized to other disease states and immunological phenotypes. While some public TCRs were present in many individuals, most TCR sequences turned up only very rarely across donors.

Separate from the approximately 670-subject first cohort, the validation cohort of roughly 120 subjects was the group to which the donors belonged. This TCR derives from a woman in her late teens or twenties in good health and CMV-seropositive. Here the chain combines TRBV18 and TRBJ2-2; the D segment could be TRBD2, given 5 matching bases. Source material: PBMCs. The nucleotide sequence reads TGTGCCAGCTCCCGGGATGCGAACACCGGGGAGCTGTTTTTT. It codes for CASSRDANTGELFF.